These T cell receptor beta chains were read from a single sample in a study of T cells after yellow fever vaccination. One entry per CDR3 protein, called by TCRdb with MiXCR from the 5' RACE reads. The table has roughly 240,000 distinct CDR3 sequences, 6% to 8% seen once; the top ten hold 0.8% to 1.2%. The sequencing here drew on CD4+ T cells sorted from PBMCs, taken on the day of the yellow fever booster vaccination. The source is a man aged 30 to 45 who received the YFV17D yellow fever vaccine. The CDR3 runs from the conserved cysteine through the conserved F or W. The order of the fields is J gene, clone size, CDR3 length, D gene, V gene, CDR3 protein, CDR3 DNA. The D gene is left open where the match is weak. Some rows have no size entry. The others give once, few or many, or a class for an expanded clone.

J gene: TRBJ1-1
clone size: few
CDR3 length: 12
D gene: TRBD1
V gene: TRBV30
CDR3 protein: CAGDRENTEAFF
CDR3 DNA: TGTGCCGGGGACAGGGAGAACACTGAAGCTTTCTTT

J gene: TRBJ2-3
clone size: few
CDR3 length: 16
D gene: TRBD2
V gene: TRBV5-1
CDR3 protein: CASSLAASGRRDTQYF
CDR3 DNA: TGCGCCAGCAGCTTGGCGGCTAGCGGGAGAAGAGATACGCAGTATTTT

J gene: TRBJ2-5
clone size: .
CDR3 length: 12
D gene: .
V gene: TRBV12-3/TRBV12-4
CDR3 protein: CASSGLEETQYF
CDR3 DNA: TGTGCCAGCAGTGGTCTGGAAGAGACCCAGTACTTC

J gene: TRBJ2-7
clone size: .
CDR3 length: 13
D gene: .
V gene: TRBV30
CDR3 protein: CAWSVTTRGEQYF
CDR3 DNA: TGTGCCTGGAGTGTAACGACTCGGGGCGAGCAGTACTTC

J gene: TRBJ2-5
clone size: many
CDR3 length: 15
D gene: .
V gene: TRBV7-6
CDR3 protein: CASSRRERASETQYF
CDR3 DNA: TGTGCCAGCAGCCGCAGGGAGAGGGCGTCGGAGACCCAGTACTTC

J gene: TRBJ2-1
clone size: .
CDR3 length: 15
D gene: .
V gene: TRBV6-2/TRBV6-3
CDR3 protein: CASSYSGSAAGEQFF
CDR3 DNA: TGTGCCAGCAGTTACTCCGGGTCAGCAGCCGGTGAGCAGTTCTTC

J gene: TRBJ2-7
clone size: .
CDR3 length: 12
D gene: .
V gene: TRBV6-2/TRBV6-3
CDR3 protein: CASSPSSNEQYF
CDR3 DNA: TGTGCCAGCAGTCCTAGCTCCAACGAGCAGTACTTC

J gene: TRBJ2-1
clone size: .
CDR3 length: 17
D gene: TRBD2
V gene: TRBV7-9
CDR3 protein: CASSHGTSGRFDNEQFF
CDR3 DNA: TGTGCCAGCAGTCACGGGACTAGCGGGCGTTTCGACAATGAGCAGTTCTTC

J gene: TRBJ2-7
clone size: once
CDR3 length: 15
D gene: TRBD2
V gene: TRBV5-1
CDR3 protein: CASSFLAGVGNEQYF
CDR3 DNA: TGCGCCAGCAGCTTTTTGGCGGGAGTGGGTAACGAGCAGTACTTC

J gene: TRBJ2-2
clone size: .
CDR3 length: 15
D gene: .
V gene: TRBV5-1
CDR3 protein: CASSLDKTGTGELFF
CDR3 DNA: TGCGCCAGCAGCTTGGATAAAACGGGGACCGGGGAGCTGTTTTTT

J gene: TRBJ2-1
clone size: .
CDR3 length: 14
D gene: TRBD1
V gene: TRBV10-3
CDR3 protein: CAIRGTGIYNEQFF
CDR3 DNA: TGTGCCATCAGAGGGACAGGGATCTACAATGAGCAGTTCTTC

J gene: TRBJ2-2
clone size: many
CDR3 length: 12
D gene: .
V gene: TRBV7-2
CDR3 protein: CASSSYTGELFF
CDR3 DNA: TGTGCCAGCAGTTCGTATACCGGGGAGCTGTTTTTT

J gene: TRBJ2-7
clone size: .
CDR3 length: 15
D gene: TRBD2
V gene: TRBV6-1
CDR3 protein: CASIEITSGHYEQYF
CDR3 DNA: TGTGCCAGCATAGAAATTACTAGCGGCCACTACGAGCAGTACTTC

J gene: TRBJ1-2
clone size: few
CDR3 length: 14
D gene: .
V gene: TRBV7-9
CDR3 protein: CASSLARGGYGYTF
CDR3 DNA: TGTGCCAGCAGCTTAGCACGGGGTGGCTATGGCTACACCTTC

J gene: TRBJ2-4
clone size: many
CDR3 length: 16
D gene: .
V gene: TRBV15
CDR3 protein: CATSSASAGAKNIQYF
CDR3 DNA: TGTGCCACCAGCAGTGCCAGTGCGGGGGCCAAAAACATTCAGTACTTC

J gene: TRBJ2-5
clone size: .
CDR3 length: 15
D gene: .
V gene: TRBV14
CDR3 protein: CASSSETPILETQYF
CDR3 DNA: TGTGCCAGCAGCTCTGAGACTCCGATTTTAGAGACCCAGTACTTC

J gene: TRBJ1-3
clone size: few
CDR3 length: 13
D gene: .
V gene: TRBV12-3/TRBV12-4
CDR3 protein: CASSLNRAGTIYF
CDR3 DNA: TGTGCCAGCAGTTTGAACAGGGCCGGCACCATATATTTT

J gene: TRBJ2-1
clone size: many
CDR3 length: 17
D gene: TRBD2
V gene: TRBV5-1
CDR3 protein: CASTHSGLAGVYNEQFF
CDR3 DNA: TGCGCCAGCACCCACTCCGGACTAGCGGGAGTCTACAATGAGCAGTTCTTC

J gene: TRBJ2-7
clone size: .
CDR3 length: 16
D gene: .
V gene: TRBV21-1
CDR3 protein: CASSKEPRDRYVEQYF
CDR3 DNA: TGTGCCAGCAGCAAAGAACCCCGGGACAGATACGTCGAGCAGTACTTC

J gene: TRBJ2-1
clone size: few
CDR3 length: 11
D gene: .
V gene: TRBV24-1
CDR3 protein: CATGFEVQQFF
CDR3 DNA: TGTGCCACGGGGTTTGAGGTTCAGCAGTTCTTC

J gene: TRBJ2-1
clone size: many
CDR3 length: 14
D gene: TRBD2
V gene: TRBV24-1
CDR3 protein: CATSEGGRGDEQFF
CDR3 DNA: TGTGCCACCAGTGAGGGCGGGAGAGGGGATGAGCAGTTCTTC

J gene: TRBJ2-3
clone size: many
CDR3 length: 13
D gene: .
V gene: TRBV3-1
CDR3 protein: CASSQVPIRTQYF
CDR3 DNA: TGTGCCAGCAGCCAAGTCCCAATTCGAACGCAGTATTTT

J gene: TRBJ1-1
clone size: many
CDR3 length: 14
D gene: TRBD1
V gene: TRBV12-3/TRBV12-4
CDR3 protein: CASRKQGAYTEAFF
CDR3 DNA: TGTGCCAGCAGGAAACAGGGGGCGTACACTGAAGCTTTCTTT

J gene: TRBJ1-5
clone size: few
CDR3 length: 14
D gene: .
V gene: TRBV10-3
CDR3 protein: CAISGIGAGQPQHF
CDR3 DNA: TGTGCCATCAGTGGAATTGGGGCCGGGCAGCCCCAGCATTTT

J gene: TRBJ2-7
clone size: many
CDR3 length: 13
D gene: .
V gene: TRBV18
CDR3 protein: CASSPNVVYEQYF
CDR3 DNA: TGTGCCAGCTCACCGAACGTGGTCTACGAGCAGTACTTC

J gene: TRBJ2-1
clone size: few
CDR3 length: 14
D gene: TRBD2
V gene: TRBV4-3
CDR3 protein: CASSQESGRFEQFF
CDR3 DNA: TGCGCCAGCAGCCAAGAAAGCGGGAGGTTTGAGCAGTTCTTC

J gene: TRBJ2-3
clone size: many
CDR3 length: 13
D gene: .
V gene: TRBV11-2
CDR3 protein: CASSLESTDTQYF
CDR3 DNA: TGTGCCAGCAGCTTAGAGAGCACAGATACGCAGTATTTT

J gene: TRBJ2-5
clone size: many
CDR3 length: 14
D gene: TRBD2
V gene: TRBV7-3
CDR3 protein: CASSPHSGGETQYF
CDR3 DNA: TGTGCCAGCAGCCCCCACTCGGGGGGGGAGACCCAGTACTTC

J gene: TRBJ2-5
clone size: many
CDR3 length: 11
D gene: .
V gene: TRBV20-1
CDR3 protein: CSATLGETQYF
CDR3 DNA: TGCAGTGCTACCCTTGGAGAGACCCAGTACTTC

J gene: TRBJ2-1
clone size: many
CDR3 length: 12
D gene: TRBD2
V gene: TRBV20-1
CDR3 protein: CSAAGTSYEQFF
CDR3 DNA: TGCAGTGCTGCTGGGACTAGCTATGAGCAGTTCTTC

J gene: TRBJ2-7
clone size: many
CDR3 length: 15
D gene: TRBD1
V gene: TRBV4-3
CDR3 protein: CASSQAGTGSYEQYF
CDR3 DNA: TGCGCCAGCAGCCAAGCCGGGACAGGCTCCTACGAGCAGTACTTC

J gene: TRBJ2-5
clone size: .
CDR3 length: 15
D gene: TRBD2
V gene: TRBV4-3
CDR3 protein: CASSQDLAGAETQYF
CDR3 DNA: TGCGCCAGCAGCCAAGATCTAGCGGGAGCAGAGACCCAGTACTTC

J gene: TRBJ2-3
clone size: .
CDR3 length: 15
D gene: .
V gene: TRBV29-1
CDR3 protein: CSADLAAQGTDTQYF
CDR3 DNA: TGCAGCGCGGACCTAGCGGCCCAGGGGACAGATACGCAGTATTTT

J gene: TRBJ1-2
clone size: many
CDR3 length: 16
D gene: .
V gene: TRBV5-1
CDR3 protein: CASSLGGAGRSYGYTF
CDR3 DNA: TGCGCCAGCAGCTTGGGGGGGGCCGGACGATCCTATGGCTACACCTTC

J gene: TRBJ2-2
clone size: many
CDR3 length: 17
D gene: TRBD2
V gene: TRBV10-1
CDR3 protein: CASSEWASGRVSGELFF
CDR3 DNA: TGCGCCAGCAGTGAGTGGGCTAGCGGGAGAGTTAGCGGGGAGCTGTTTTTT

J gene: TRBJ2-7
clone size: .
CDR3 length: 15
D gene: .
V gene: TRBV28
CDR3 protein: CASSLGGGIGYEQYF
CDR3 DNA: TGTGCCAGCAGTTTGGGGGGGGGCATTGGTTACGAGCAGTACTTC

J gene: TRBJ2-2
clone size: few
CDR3 length: 11
D gene: .
V gene: TRBV29-1
CDR3 protein: CSVGNTGELFF
CDR3 DNA: TGCAGCGTTGGGAACACCGGGGAGCTGTTTTTT

J gene: TRBJ2-7
clone size: .
CDR3 length: 12
D gene: TRBD1
V gene: TRBV2
CDR3 protein: CASSQGGEEQYF
CDR3 DNA: TGTGCCAGCAGTCAAGGGGGCGAGGAGCAGTACTTC

J gene: TRBJ1-2
clone size: few
CDR3 length: 15
D gene: .
V gene: TRBV18
CDR3 protein: CASSPGAGLGYGYTF
CDR3 DNA: TGTGCCAGCTCACCCGGAGCCGGCCTTGGGTATGGCTACACCTTC

J gene: TRBJ2-3
clone size: many
CDR3 length: 15
D gene: TRBD1
V gene: TRBV29-1
CDR3 protein: CSVRTGLTSTDTQYF
CDR3 DNA: TGCAGCGTCCGGACAGGGCTTACTAGCACAGATACGCAGTATTTT

J gene: TRBJ1-1
clone size: few
CDR3 length: 14
D gene: .
V gene: TRBV12-3/TRBV12-4
CDR3 protein: CASSLDRLNTEAFF
CDR3 DNA: TGTGCCAGCAGCTTGGATCGGCTGAACACTGAAGCTTTCTTT

J gene: TRBJ2-1
clone size: many
CDR3 length: 15
D gene: TRBD2
V gene: TRBV6-1
CDR3 protein: CASRDTGGRDNEQFF
CDR3 DNA: TGTGCCAGCAGGGATACCGGCGGGAGGGACAATGAGCAGTTCTTC

J gene: TRBJ2-5
clone size: .
CDR3 length: 14
D gene: .
V gene: TRBV7-2
CDR3 protein: CASSWFPDTQTQYF
CDR3 DNA: TGTGCCAGCAGCTGGTTTCCGGACACACAGACCCAGTACTTC

J gene: TRBJ2-7
clone size: many
CDR3 length: 13
D gene: .
V gene: TRBV28
CDR3 protein: CASSFGRSYEQYF
CDR3 DNA: TGTGCCAGCAGTTTCGGACGGAGCTACGAGCAGTACTTC

J gene: TRBJ1-2
clone size: few
CDR3 length: 12
D gene: .
V gene: TRBV30
CDR3 protein: CAWSDYRLGYTF
CDR3 DNA: TGTGCCTGGAGCGATTACAGGCTTGGCTACACCTTC

J gene: TRBJ2-1
clone size: many
CDR3 length: 15
D gene: .
V gene: TRBV7-2
CDR3 protein: CASSLGTPRVDEQFF
CDR3 DNA: TGTGCCAGCAGCTTAGGGACCCCGAGGGTCGATGAGCAGTTCTTC

J gene: TRBJ2-2
clone size: many
CDR3 length: 13
D gene: .
V gene: TRBV5-6
CDR3 protein: CASSLLGSGELFF
CDR3 DNA: TGTGCCAGCAGCCTTCTTGGCTCCGGGGAGCTGTTTTTT

J gene: TRBJ1-1
clone size: few
CDR3 length: 13
D gene: .
V gene: TRBV20-1
CDR3 protein: CSATGHWNTEAFF
CDR3 DNA: TGCAGTGCCACGGGCCACTGGAACACTGAAGCTTTCTTT

J gene: TRBJ2-7
clone size: .
CDR3 length: 17
D gene: .
V gene: TRBV11-2
CDR3 protein: CACSLFGGHRSPYEQYF
CDR3 DNA: TGTGCCTGCAGCTTATTTGGGGGACACCGTAGCCCCTACGAGCAGTACTTC

J gene: TRBJ2-1
clone size: .
CDR3 length: 14
D gene: .
V gene: TRBV18
CDR3 protein: CASSPSELTGEQFF
CDR3 DNA: TGTGCCAGCTCACCATCGGAACTAACGGGTGAGCAGTTCTTC

J gene: TRBJ2-3
clone size: .
CDR3 length: 15
D gene: TRBD2
V gene: TRBV14
CDR3 protein: CASSHQTSRADTQYF
CDR3 DNA: TGTGCCAGCAGCCACCAGACTAGCAGGGCAGATACGCAGTATTTT